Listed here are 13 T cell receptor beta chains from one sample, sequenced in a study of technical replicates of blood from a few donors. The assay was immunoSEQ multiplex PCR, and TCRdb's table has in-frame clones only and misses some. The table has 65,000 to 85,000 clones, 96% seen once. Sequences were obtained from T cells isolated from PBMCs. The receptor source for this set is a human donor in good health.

CDR3 nucleotide sequence: TGTGCCAGCAGCCGTAGTACTAGCGGGGGGGCCGGGGAGACCCAGTACTTC. It is translated as CASSRSTSGGAGETQYF. The chain combines TRBV9 with TRBJ2-5, with 13 bases lining up with TRBD2. Germline-derived CDR1 and CDR2 are SGDLS and YYNGEE. After removal of 4 bases from V and 5 bases from J, the junction contained 11 bases not matched to a gene. This CDR3 contains 17 residues. The whole variable domain, filled in from reference TRBV9 and TRBJ2-5, reads DSGVTQTPKHLITATGQRVTLRCSPRSGDLSVYWYQQSLDQGLQFLIQYYNGEERAKGNILERFSAQQFPDLHSELNLSSLELGDSALYFCASSRSTSGGAGETQYFGPGTRLLVL.

CDR3 amino acids: CASSSYQSTDTQYF. CDR3 sequence (DNA): TGTGCCAGCAGCTCGTATCAGAGCACAGATACGCAGTATTTT. The chain employs TRBV11-3 and TRBJ2-3; D gene ambiguous. This CDR3 contains 14 residues. V was clipped by 4 bases and J by 0 bases, with 8 bases between them. Germline V lookup: CDR1 SGHNT, CDR2 YENEEA.

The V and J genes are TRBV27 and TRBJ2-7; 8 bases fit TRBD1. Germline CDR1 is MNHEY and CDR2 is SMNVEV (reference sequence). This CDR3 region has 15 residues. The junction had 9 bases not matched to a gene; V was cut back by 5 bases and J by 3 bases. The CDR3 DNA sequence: TGTGCCAGCAGTGTCGACAGGGGAGTTGGCTACGAGCAGTACTTC. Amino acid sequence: CASSVDRGVGYEQYF.

The DNA of the CDR3 is TGTGCCAGCAGCTTAACGGGGGCAGATACGCAGTATTTT. The encoded protein is CASSLTGADTQYF. This chain connects TRBV11-2 to TRBJ2-3; TRBD2 is a possible D gene (6 bases). The V end lost 2 bases, the J end lost 4 bases, and 7 bases lay between the germline ends. This CDR3 spans 13 amino acids. Germline V lookup: CDR1 SGHAT, CDR2 FQNNGV.

The CDR3 loop reads CASSVETGRSTNEKLFF. The CDR3 bases are TGTGCCAGCAGCGTGGAGACAGGGAGATCAACTAATGAAAAACTGTTTTTT. The chain employs TRBV9 and TRBJ1-4; 7 bases agree with TRBD1. The V segment lost 2 bases and the J segment 0 bases; nucleotides outside the gene matches: 7. CDR3 length equals 17 residues. Germline V CDR1 and CDR2: SGDLS, YYNGEE.

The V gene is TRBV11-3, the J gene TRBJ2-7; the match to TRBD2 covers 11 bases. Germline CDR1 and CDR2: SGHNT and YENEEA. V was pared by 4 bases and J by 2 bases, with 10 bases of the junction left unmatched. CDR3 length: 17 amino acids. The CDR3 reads CASSSTFLAGGPYEQYF. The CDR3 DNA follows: TGTGCCAGCAGCTCGACTTTCCTAGCGGGGGGACCCTACGAGCAGTACTTC.

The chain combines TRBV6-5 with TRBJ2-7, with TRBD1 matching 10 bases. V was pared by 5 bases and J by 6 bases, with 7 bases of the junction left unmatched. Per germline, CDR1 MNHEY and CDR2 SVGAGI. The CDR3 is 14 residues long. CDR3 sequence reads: CASSPRDRGLEQYF. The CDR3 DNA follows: TGTGCCAGCAGTCCACGGGACAGGGGCCTCGAGCAGTACTTC.

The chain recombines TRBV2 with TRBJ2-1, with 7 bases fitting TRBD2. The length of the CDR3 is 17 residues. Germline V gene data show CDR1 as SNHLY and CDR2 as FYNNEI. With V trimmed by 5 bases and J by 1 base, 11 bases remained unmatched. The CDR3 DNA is TGTGCCAGCAGTATGAGCCGGGACTATACATCCTACAATGAGCAGTTCTTC. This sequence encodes CASSMSRDYTSYNEQFF.

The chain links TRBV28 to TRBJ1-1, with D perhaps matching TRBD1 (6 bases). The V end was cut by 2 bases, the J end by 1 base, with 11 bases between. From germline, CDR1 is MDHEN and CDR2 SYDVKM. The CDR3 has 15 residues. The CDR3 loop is CASSLTSTGNTEAFF. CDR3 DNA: TGTGCCAGCAGTTTAACCTCGACAGGGAACACTGAAGCTTTCTTT.

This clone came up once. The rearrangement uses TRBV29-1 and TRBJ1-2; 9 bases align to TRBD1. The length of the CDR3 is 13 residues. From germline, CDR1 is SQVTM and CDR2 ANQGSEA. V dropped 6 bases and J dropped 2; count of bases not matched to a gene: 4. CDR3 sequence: CSVGQGRNYGYTF. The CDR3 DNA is TGCAGCGTCGGACAGGGGAGGAACTATGGCTACACCTTC.

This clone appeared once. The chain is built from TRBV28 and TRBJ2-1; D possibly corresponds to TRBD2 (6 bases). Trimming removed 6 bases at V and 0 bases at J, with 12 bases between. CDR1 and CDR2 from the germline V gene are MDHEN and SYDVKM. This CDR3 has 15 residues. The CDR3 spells CASSLGRSSYNEQFF. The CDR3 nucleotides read TGTGCCAGCAGCCTAGGGAGGAGCTCCTACAATGAGCAGTTCTTC.

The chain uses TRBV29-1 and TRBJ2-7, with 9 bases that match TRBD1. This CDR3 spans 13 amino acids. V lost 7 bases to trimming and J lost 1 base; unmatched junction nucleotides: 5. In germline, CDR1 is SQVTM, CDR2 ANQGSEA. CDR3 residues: CSGQTGGSYEQYF. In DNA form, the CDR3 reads TGCAGCGGCCAGACAGGGGGTTCCTACGAGCAGTACTTC.

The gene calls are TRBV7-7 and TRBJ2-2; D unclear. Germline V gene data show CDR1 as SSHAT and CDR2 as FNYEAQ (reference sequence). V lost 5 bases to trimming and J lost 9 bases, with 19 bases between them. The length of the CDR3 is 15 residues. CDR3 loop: CASSPLASAARELFF. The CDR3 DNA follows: TGTGCCAGCAGCCCTCTCGCCTCCGCCGCGCGGGAGCTGTTTTTT.